The rows below give T cell receptor beta chains drawn from one sample of a study of cytomegalovirus exposure and HLA in healthy donors. Sequencing was performed with immunoSEQ multiplex PCR; in TCRdb, only in-frame clones are kept and a portion is missing. This sample yields 210,000 or so clones, of which approximately 80% are seen a single time; about 9.4% belongs to the top ten. Input material: PBMCs. The receptor source for this set is a woman aged 45 to 65 in good health and CMV-seropositive. Both conserved end residues are part of each CDR3. The size of a clone is reported for some rows only, either as once, few or many, or as a class for expanded clones.

TRBV5-1 | NA | CASSLGTVGGYTF
TRBV7-9 | NA | CASSLGRGAYEQYF
TRBV5-1 | few | CASSWAGTAEKLFF
TRBV6-5 | NA | CASRPTGHYEQYF
TRBV5-1 | NA | CASSAQPGMNTEAFF
TRBV2 | NA | CASKTGPNTGELFF
TRBV6-1 | few | CASSGGGMNTEAFF
TRBV10-3 | NA | CAASGFSYEQYF
TRBV7-2 | NA | CASSLDPESYEQYF
TRBV7-9 | NA | CASSLVFNRDRVHEKLFF
TRBV15 | NA | CATSRKGGGMGSNQPQHF
TRBV27 | NA | CASRGTGTEGYTF
TRBV18 | few | CASSAGTPSTDTQYF
TRBV19 | NA | CASSNRGQDEQYF
TRBV6-6 | NA | CASSYSSAQGQFF
TRBV10-3 | NA | CAITGQGSYEQYF
TRBV7-3 | NA | CASSQGRNTEAFF
TRBV27 | NA | CASSSFGGGANSGTEAFF
TRBV7-2 | NA | CASSLVGGGQGAGPQHF
TRBV29-1 | NA | CSARLTAHYGYTF
TRBV5-1 | NA | CASSFLAGENNEQFF
TRBV15 | NA | CATARGTGGSYNSPLHF
TRBV29-1 | NA | CSVFSRDRGMETQYF
TRBV5-1 | NA | CASSLERGYTEAFF
TRBV7-9 | NA | CASSFGAGGVNEQFF
TRBV4-3 | NA | CASSQDQGAERRTDTQYF
TRBV19 | NA | CASSLRPPGSDGYTF
TRBV7-9 | NA | CASSSGTGNTIYF
TRBV9 | once | CASRRGGAGNTIYF
TRBV5-1 | NA | CASSLEPHRGFKNIQYF
TRBV5-8 | NA | CASSLQTGTGDTGELFF
TRBV14 | NA | CASSQNRDTEAFF
TRBV12-5 | NA | CASGLVTPSGQTNTGELFF
TRBV6-4 | once | CASSEERFYNEQFF
TRBV14 | NA | CASSQNLRDNEQFF
TRBV7-2 | NA | CASSLAGRGEPQHF
TRBV29-1 | NA | CSVAPLAGVSYNEQFF
TRBV30 | NA | CAWTSFEGRGGRSTEAFF
TRBV6-1 | NA | CASSESPRWRMNTEAFF
TRBV28 | NA | CASSKGGPNEKLFF
TRBV18 | NA | CASSPVGQGYEQYF
TRBV6-5 | NA | CASSYSGPGANVLTF
TRBV6-5 | NA | CASSYRIRGPNTEAFF
TRBV6-5 | once | CASSRDRRNTEAFF
TRBV27 | NA | CASSRQGNSNQPQHF
TRBV7-9 | NA | CASSLGGPYEQYF
TRBV30 | NA | CAWRNRGRGYGYTF
TRBV5-6 | NA | CASSLDFATGELFF
TRBV30 | NA | CAVIAGGPSGELFF
TRBV28 | NA | CASSFPGQNNEKLFF
TRBV27 | NA | CASSFPDRGGRWPLHF
TRBV5-1 | NA | CASSTQTGYGYTF
TRBV28 | NA | CASKGGGSRDEKLFF
TRBV30 | NA | CASRRDRRNYGYTF
TRBV9 | few | CASSVGAPRDHEQYF